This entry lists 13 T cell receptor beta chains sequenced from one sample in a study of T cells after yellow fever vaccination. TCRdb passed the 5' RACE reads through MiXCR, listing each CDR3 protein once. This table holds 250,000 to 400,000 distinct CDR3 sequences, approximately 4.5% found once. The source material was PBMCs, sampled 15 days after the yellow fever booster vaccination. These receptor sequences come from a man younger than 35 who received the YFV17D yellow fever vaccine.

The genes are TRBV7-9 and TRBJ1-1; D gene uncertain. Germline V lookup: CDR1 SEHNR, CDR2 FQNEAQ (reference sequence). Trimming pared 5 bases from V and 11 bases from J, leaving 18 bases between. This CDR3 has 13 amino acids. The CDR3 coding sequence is TGTGCCAGCAGCCCAATCCCGGCCGGAGGCGCTTTCTTT. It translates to CASSPIPAGGAFF. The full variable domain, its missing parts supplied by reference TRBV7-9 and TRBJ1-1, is DTGVSQNPRHKITKRGQNVTFRCDPISEHNRLYWYRQTLGQGPEFLTYFQNEAQLEKSRLLSDRFSAERPKGSFSTLEIQRTEQGDSAMYLCASSPIPAGGAFFGQGTRLTVV.

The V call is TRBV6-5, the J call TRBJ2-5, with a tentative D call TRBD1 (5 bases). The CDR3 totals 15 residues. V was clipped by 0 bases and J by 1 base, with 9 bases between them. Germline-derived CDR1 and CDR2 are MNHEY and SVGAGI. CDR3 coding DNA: TGTGCCAGCAGTTACTCTGCAGGGCCCCAAGAGACCCAGTACTTC. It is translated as CASSYSAGPQETQYF.

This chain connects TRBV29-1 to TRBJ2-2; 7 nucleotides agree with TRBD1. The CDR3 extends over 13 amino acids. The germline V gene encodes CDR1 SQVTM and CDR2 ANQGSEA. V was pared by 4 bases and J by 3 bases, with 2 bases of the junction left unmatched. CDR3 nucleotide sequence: TGCAGCGTTGTTACAGGGGACACCGGGGAGCTGTTTTTT. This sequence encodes CSVVTGDTGELFF.

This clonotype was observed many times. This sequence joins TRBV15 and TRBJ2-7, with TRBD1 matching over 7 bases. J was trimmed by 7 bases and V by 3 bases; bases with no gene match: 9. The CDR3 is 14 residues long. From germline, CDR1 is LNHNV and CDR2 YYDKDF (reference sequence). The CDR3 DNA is TGTGCCACCAGCAGCCGACAGGGTTTGCGGGAGCAGTACTTC. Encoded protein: CATSSRQGLREQYF.

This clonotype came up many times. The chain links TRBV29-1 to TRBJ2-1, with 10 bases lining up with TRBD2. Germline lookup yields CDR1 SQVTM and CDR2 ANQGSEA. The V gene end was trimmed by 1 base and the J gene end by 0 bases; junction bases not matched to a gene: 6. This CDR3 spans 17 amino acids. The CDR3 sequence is CSVEAPSGGISYNEQFF. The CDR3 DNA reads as TGCAGCGTTGAAGCGCCTAGCGGGGGAATCTCCTACAATGAGCAGTTCTTC.

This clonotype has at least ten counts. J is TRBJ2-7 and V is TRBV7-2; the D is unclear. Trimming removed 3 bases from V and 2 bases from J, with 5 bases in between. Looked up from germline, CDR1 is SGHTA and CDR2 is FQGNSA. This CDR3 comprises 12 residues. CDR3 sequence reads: CASSFDTYEQYF. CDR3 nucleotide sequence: TGTGCCAGCAGCTTTGACACCTACGAGCAGTACTTC. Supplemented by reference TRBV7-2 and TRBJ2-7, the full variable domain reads GAGVSQSPSNKVTEKGKDVELRCDPISGHTALYWYRQSLGQGLEFLIYFQGNSAPDKSGLPSDRFSAERTGGSVSTLTIQRTQQEDSAVYLCASSFDTYEQYFGPGTRLTVT.

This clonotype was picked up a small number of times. In DNA form, the CDR3 reads TGTGCCAGCAGTTTAGTACTCGGTAGGGAGCTGTTTTTT. It codes for CASSLVLGRELFF. The chain uses TRBV12-3 or TRBV12-4 and TRBJ2-2; D gene uncertain. Deletions cut 1 base from V and 9 bases from J, with 9 bases between. The CDR3 length is 13 residues.

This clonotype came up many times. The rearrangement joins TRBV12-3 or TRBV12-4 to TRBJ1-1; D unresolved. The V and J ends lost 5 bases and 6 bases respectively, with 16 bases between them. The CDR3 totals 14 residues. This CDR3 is CASSPRGVRAEAFF. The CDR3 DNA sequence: TGTGCCAGCAGTCCACGCGGGGTTAGGGCTGAAGCTTTCTTT.

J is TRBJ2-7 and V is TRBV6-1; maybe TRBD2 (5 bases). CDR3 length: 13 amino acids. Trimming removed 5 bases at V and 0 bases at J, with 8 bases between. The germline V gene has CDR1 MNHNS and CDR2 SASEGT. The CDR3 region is CASSSGNSYEQYV. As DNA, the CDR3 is TGTGCCAGCAGTTCCGGGAACTCCTACGAGCAGTACGTC.

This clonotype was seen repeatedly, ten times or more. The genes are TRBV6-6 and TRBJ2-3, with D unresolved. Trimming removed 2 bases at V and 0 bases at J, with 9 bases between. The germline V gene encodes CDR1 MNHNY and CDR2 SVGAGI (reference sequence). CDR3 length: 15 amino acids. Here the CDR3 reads CASSYPRTSTDTQYF. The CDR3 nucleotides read TGTGCCAGCAGTTACCCTCGGACGAGCACAGATACGCAGTATTTT.

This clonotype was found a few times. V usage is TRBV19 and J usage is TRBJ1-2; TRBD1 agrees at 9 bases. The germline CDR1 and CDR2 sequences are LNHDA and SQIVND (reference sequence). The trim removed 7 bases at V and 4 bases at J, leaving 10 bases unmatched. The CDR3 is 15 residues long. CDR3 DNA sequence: TGTGCCAGTACCGCCGGGACAGGGCAACCCTATGGCTACACCTTC. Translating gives CASTAGTGQPYGYTF. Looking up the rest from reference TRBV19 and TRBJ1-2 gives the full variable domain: DGGITQSPKYLFRKEGQNVTLSCEQNLNHDAMYWYRQDPGQGLRLIYYSQIVNDFQKGDIAEGYSVSREKKESFPLTVTSAQKNPTAFYLCASTAGTGQPYGYTFGSGTRLTVV.

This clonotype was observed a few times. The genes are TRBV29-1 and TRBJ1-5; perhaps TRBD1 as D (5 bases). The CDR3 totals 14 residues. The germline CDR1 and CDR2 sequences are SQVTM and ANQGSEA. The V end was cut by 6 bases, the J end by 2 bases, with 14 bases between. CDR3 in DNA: TGCAGCGTGGCTGGGGGGAATGGCAATCAGCCCCAGCATTTT. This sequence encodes CSVAGGNGNQPQHF.

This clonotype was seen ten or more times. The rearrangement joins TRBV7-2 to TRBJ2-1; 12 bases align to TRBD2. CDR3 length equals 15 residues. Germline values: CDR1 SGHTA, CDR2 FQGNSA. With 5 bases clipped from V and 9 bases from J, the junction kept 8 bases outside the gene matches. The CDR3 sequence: CASSPASGGGLEQFF. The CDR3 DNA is TGTGCCAGCAGCCCTGCTAGCGGGGGGGGCCTTGAGCAGTTCTTC. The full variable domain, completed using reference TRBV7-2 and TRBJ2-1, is GAGVSQSPSNKVTEKGKDVELRCDPISGHTALYWYRQSLGQGLEFLIYFQGNSAPDKSGLPSDRFSAERTGGSVSTLTIQRTQQEDSAVYLCASSPASGGGLEQFFGPGTRLTVL.